Sequencing of this TCR beta chain was carried out in a study of cytomegalovirus exposure and HLA in healthy donors (dated by TCRdb to the late 2010s). Notes on the research overall: An earlier analysis of several hundred of the donors reported around 280 Gb of sequence data and around 100 million unique TCR beta sequences obtained from approximately 180 million T cells. About 310 gigabases of sequencing data and tens of millions of unique TCR sequences were included in an early release covering 500 to 750 HLA-typed donors. Among the roughly 400 genotyped donors, more than 70% belonged to the genetic ancestry cluster associated with self-reported Caucasian donors. The study was designed to test whether signatures of past pathogen exposure could be identified by cataloging public T cell receptors. The study profiled the T cell repertoires of about 640 subjects by immunosequencing and related them to cytomegalovirus serostatus. Along with the 666-subject first cohort, a separate validation cohort of some 130 different subjects was used. The study combined high-throughput TCR immunosequencing, statistical association of individual TCRs with disease status, and machine learning to predict cytomegalovirus infection status. A later analysis re-examined previously published TCR beta repertoires from roughly 650 donors and added high-resolution HLA genotyping to investigate patterns of TCR occurrence. The later analysis used no new phenotypic data to find candidate immune exposures, relying instead on TCR beta sequences and their occurrence across donors. To decide whether each TCR beta V gene segment behaved as functional or pseudogenic, an earlier analysis of some 600 of the donors relied on high-throughput TCR beta sequencing. Donor age, sex, ethnicity and CMV serostatus were compiled alongside the repertoire data. Genome-wide SNP genotypes for about 65% of the 666 donors were used in a later genetic analysis, which treated that subset as a discovery cohort. All discovery cohort repertoires had been generated on a single sequencing platform. HLA typing included class I and class II loci at four-digit resolution. The number of donors typed differed by locus, with 629-630 for A, B, C, DRB1 and DQB1, 522 for DQA1, approximately 580 for DPA1, and roughly 450 for DPB1. Roughly 5 DR-DQ haplotypes were handled as single units for association and clustering because linkage in the cohort was strong. On average, about 200,000 unique TCR beta nucleotide sequences were sequenced per donor among about 400 genotyped donors of the cohort, with roughly 20% of those sequences being non-productive.

Relative to germline, V is 1 base shorter and J is 3 bases shorter, with 7 bases between their ends. CDR3 length: 13 amino acids, cysteine to phenylalanine. Only CDR3 DNA is held: 39 bases, read in frame from base 1. Based on the germline V gene (reference sequence), the CDR1 and CDR2 sequences are SEHNR and FQNEAQ. Receptor amplification or capture employed the immunoSEQ multiplex PCR assay. For the multiplex PCR, a mixture combining 60 forward primers for TCR Vbeta segments and 13 reverse primers for TCR Jbeta segments was used. The CDR3 region of rearranged TCR beta genes was amplified from genomic DNA by a multiplex PCR assay. The amplified TCR beta libraries were sequenced on the Illumina HiSeq System as 87-base-pair reads. In the authors' own workflow: A later analysis counted 65 million to 90 million unique TCR beta chains across the 600 to 850 repertoires, and around 12 million of these chains were shared by at least two donors. Raw reads were error-corrected and collapsed into unique sequences with a nearest-neighbor algorithm that merged closely related sequences to remove PCR and sequencing errors. Alignment of CDR3 sequences to IMGT reference sequences was used to assign V, D and J gene segments. For a sequence to be retained, a match of at least six nucleotides to both a V gene segment and a J gene segment was required. A rearrangement was called productive if the CDR3 had no stop codons and remained in frame with V and J, and every other rearrangement was called non-productive. Following IMGT convention, CDR3 was defined as the stretch from the second conserved V-encoded cysteine up to the conserved J-encoded phenylalanine. Sequences without an unambiguous match to a single V gene segment were excluded from the earlier analysis of about 600 of the donors. An earlier analysis of 587 of the donors called V segments functional above 56.7% productive rearrangements and segregating when the between-donor standard deviation exceeded 5%. A statistical classification framework was developed to diagnose cytomegalovirus status using the catalog of TCR beta chain sequences. In a later analysis, V and J genes were assigned by comparing TCR nucleotide sequences against IMGT/GENE-DB human TR gene sequences. The TCRdist pipeline was used in a later analysis to assign CDR3 sequences and most-parsimonious VDJ recombination scenarios. A later analysis defined each TCR beta chain by its CDR3 amino acid sequence plus V-gene family, and excluded reads lacking a unique V-gene family. As a way to deal with suspected cross-contamination and a sequencing artifact, a later analysis dropped over 550 nucleotide sequences that were highly shared and had low generation probability. For each public chain, a later analysis derived a clonal expansion index from normalized ranks of inferred template counts within each repertoire. A later analysis computed generation probabilities with a VDJ recombination model fitted to out-of-frame rearrangements, and checked the results against IGoR. In a later analysis, TCR-TCR, TCR-HLA and TCR-CMV co-occurrence was scored with hypergeometric tests, and a repertoire-size bias correction was applied to TCR pairs. A later analysis estimated false discovery rates by permuting HLA or CMV assignments 20 times. In a later analysis, co-occurring TCRs were grouped using DBSCAN, with TCRdist sequence similarity added in when clustering inside HLA-allele-positive subsets. Co-occurrence clustering excluded repertoires with fewer than 30,000 or more than 120,000 public chains, plus five with anomalous nucleotide sharing. Sourced from immuneACCESS, this table was stored by TCRdb with only in-frame sequences that have V and J called. A share of the clones is absent; for the studies checked, an unresolved V gene accounts for under half, and the remainder has no known explanation. The V and J calls and clone size are taken from that table; D and trimming were inferred from the DNA. Present in this sample are 50,000 or so clones, about three quarters of which were seen just once. The top ten clonotypes cover 9% to 9.5% of the sample.

Points the paper makes about the study in general: A total of roughly 160 TCR beta chains were listed by the study as associated with cytomegalovirus. Three of the identified cytomegalovirus-associated TCR beta chains were confirmed in vitro to be specific for cytomegalovirus antigens. Sequencing depth was assumed to be roughly uniform across donors in the presence/absence analyses, though that assumption may not hold. The sequencing pipeline was judged likely to have produced a cluster of highly shared sequence variants as a technical artifact. Most TCR sequences were observed very rarely across donors, whereas some public TCRs were present in many individuals. The earlier analysis of approximately 540 of the donors excluded some 15 rarely observed V segments, including chromosome 9 orphons, because counts were too low. A further reported finding was that TCR beta sequences accurately predicted the HLA-A and HLA-B alleles for most subjects in the first cohort. An association between a missense DCLRE1C variant and V-gene and J-gene trimming of TCR beta chains was found in a later genetic analysis and replicated in an independent cohort. Linkage disequilibrium might explain the correlated functional status among segregating V segments, but an unknown experimental factor could not be ruled out. Most CMV-associated TCR beta chains appeared to be HLA-restricted in a later analysis, and the HLA associations seemed to be driven largely by CMV exposure. A later analysis found that TCR association rates varied across HLA loci, with DRB1 alleles showing the most associated TCRs and HLA-C alleles the fewest. At a false discovery rate of 0.05, a later analysis linked under 20,000 TCR beta sequences to specific HLA alleles. The classifier was reported to diagnose cytomegalovirus status with high specificity and sensitivity in both the original and validation cohorts. According to a later analysis, parvovirus B19, influenza, CMV and Epstein-Barr virus appeared linked to several top co-occurrence clusters. According to the authors, the approach could potentially be generalized to other disease states and immunological phenotypes. Immune exposure information for the cohort was limited to CMV serostatus. In this cohort, only TCR beta chains were sequenced, and detectable features were limited by the absence of alpha or paired-chain data. Assigning TCR associations to individual alleles was difficult when HLA alleles, especially DR and DQ, strongly co-occurred. A later genetic analysis reported fewer N-insertions in productive TCRs among donors in an Asian-associated ancestry cluster than the approximately 670-donor mean. In an earlier analysis of over 550 of the donors, most TCR beta V segments were observed in productive rearrangements about 87% or about 30% of the time, broadly matching IMGT annotations. Some IMGT-functional V segments, including TRBV6-2 and TRBV6-3, could not be told apart with the 87-base-pair reads, so those segments were excluded. Because HLA typing was unavailable for some donors at each locus, only the typed subset was used in association tests. Compared with equally common non-associated chains, HLA-associated TCR beta chains in a later analysis were more clonally expanded and had lower generation probabilities.

In total, roughly 670 healthy bone marrow donors made up the cohort. Cohort members were all nominally healthy when sampled, although unrecorded immune exposures were likely present. The donor was CMV seronegative and belonged to the group of over 300 seronegative cohort members. Every donor gave a peripheral blood sample, and the peripheral blood mononuclear cells from that sample were used for TCR beta sequencing. The Qiagen DNeasy Blood Extraction Kit was used to extract genomic DNA from the blood cell samples. Concerning this clone: This clone's antigen is unknown. The sample holds no much larger clone one base away, and base qualities are not on file.

The sample comprised PBMCs. The V and J segments used are TRBV7-9 and TRBJ2-7, with an unclear D gene assignment. The TCR sequence derives from a woman in her forties or fifties in good health and CMV-seronegative. The CDR3 protein sequence reads: CASSLGLRYEQYF. The sequenced DNA: TGTGCCAGCAGCTTAGGTCTTCGCTACGAGCAGTACTTC.